This T cell receptor (beta chain) was recovered during a study of T cell responses to AZD1222 COVID-19 vaccine (dated by TCRdb to the early 2020s). General notes on the study: AZD1222 recipients given second doses at about 4 weeks or at about 12 weeks were pooled, since spike-specific TCR depth and breadth were not found to differ between the two schedules. A total of over 230 trial participants underwent TCR sequencing, of whom roughly 210 received two doses of AZD1222 and around 25 received two doses of the MenACWY control vaccine. Enrollment into the trials was organized by age into subgroups of 18-55, 56-69 and 70-plus years, and those subgroups contained about 160, 30 and 59 TCR-sequenced participants, respectively. The paper's findings and limits, for the study overall: Conclusions about previously exposed vaccinees were limited because only six AZD1222 recipients were SARS-CoV-2 seropositive at baseline. Epitopes outside the regions mutated in the B.1.351 and B.1.1.7 variants were reportedly recognized by nearly half of the unique spike-specific TCRs. Because no day 14 peak-response samples were available, repertoires were characterized only after the peak T cell response. Participants were mostly white British, with more females than males. The authors suggested clonal diversity may have been underestimated. Vaccine-associated CD4 TCRs spanned the whole spike protein, with dominant responses in regions 160-218 and 743-854. After two AZD1222 doses, spike-specific TCR breadth and depth were significantly higher than at day 0 and than in MenACWY recipients. The 56-69-year group was small, and its depth increase did not reach significance, likely because of low power.

Of note for this clone: Its antigen remains unidentified. No much larger clonotype is one base removed from it; base qualities were not supplied.

In the paper's terms, the time point label means: baseline before first vaccination. Samples from vaccinated people were obtained from the UK trials COV001 and COV002, which included a single-blind randomized controlled phase 2/3 trial of AZD1222 (ChAdOx1 nCoV-19) in healthy adults. Trial participant PBMC samples were collected at day 0 and day 28 after the second dose for TCRbeta chain sequencing. The CDR3 regions of human TCRbeta chains were analyzed by immunosequencing. For the original study's pipeline: Repertoire TCRs were checked for matches against a reference library of SARS-CoV-2-specific TCRs that had been generated using the MIRA antigen-specificity platform. Breadth was defined as the fraction of unique TCRs that were SARS-CoV-2-associated. Depth was defined as the fraction of total T cells that were SARS-CoV-2-associated. Using the MIRA data, each spike-specific TCR was mapped to the spike region that the TCR reacts to and placed in a CD4 or CD8 class. Log10-transformed breadth and depth values were compared by one-way ANOVA with Sidak's multiple comparisons tests. TCRdb obtained this table from immuneACCESS and retained in-frame rearrangements with V and J assigned. These tables miss some clones; where compared with another copy, unresolved V genes account for less than half of the shortfall, and the remainder is unexplained. The V and J calls and clone size were taken over from that table, and D and trimming were inferred from the DNA. The sample table lists about 150,000 clones, about nine tenths of them with a count of one. The top ten hold 1.5% to 2% of the sample.

The sequencing used peripheral blood, collected on day 0 of AZD1222 vaccination. The sequence derives from an adult in good health.

Here is the DNA: TGTGCCAGCAGCTTGGCCGGGTCCCCCTACAATGAGCAGTTCTTC. The encoded protein is CASSLAGSPYNEQFF. Recombination joined TRBV7-6 with TRBJ2-1, with no confident D gene call. V lost 3 bases and J lost 2 bases; the stretch between them is 11 bases long. CDR1 SGHVS and CDR2 FNYEAQ are derived from the germline V gene. Including cysteine and phenylalanine, the CDR3 has 15 amino acids. Just CDR3 DNA is preserved here, 45 bases in frame from base 1.